The source of this T cell receptor beta chain is a study of blood T cell repertoires in COVID-19. Study as a whole: COVID-19 samples from acute and convalescent phases originated in the United States, Italy and Spain. PBMCs, B-cell-depleted T cells, or T cells were the source of the cDNA or gDNA that made up the material.

Germline lookup yields CDR1 MNHNS and CDR2 SASEGT. This CDR3 has 16 residues. V shed 0 bases, J shed 7 bases, and the junction held 6 bases outside the gene matches. In the source study's methods: Nucleated cell counts were estimated from reference gene primer amplification. The data were produced by immunoSEQ multiplex PCR, yet TCRdb's version contains in-frame clones alone and is incomplete. V and J calls plus clone size are reproduced from that table; the DNA served to infer D and trimming. The sample carries 90,000 to 100,000 clones, about nine tenths recorded once. J is TRBJ2-2 and V is TRBV6-1, with TRBD2 matching 9 bases. The origin of this receptor is a man in his forties or fifties with acute or convalescent COVID-19. Sequenced input: peripheral blood. The CDR3 loop is CASSEAVSGSHGELFF. Written as DNA, the CDR3 is TGTGCCAGCAGTGAAGCGGTTAGCGGGAGTCACGGGGAGCTGTTTTTT.